These 25 T cell receptor beta chains share one sample of origin, sequenced in a study of T-cell reconstitution after alpha-beta-depleted transplantation in children. Unique molecular identifiers were used in preparing the TCRbeta library. TCRdb fed the PCR reads into MiXCR, producing one record per CDR3 protein. This repertoire shows approximately 650,000 distinct CDR3 sequences, around 13% found once; its top ten account for 0.75% to 0.85%. Sequences were derived from PBMCs, sampled before TCRalphabeta/CD19-depleted stem cell transplant. The source of these receptors is a girl aged 2-10 years with congenital amegakaryocytic thrombocytopenia, due to receive a stem cell transplant.

This clonotype was counted at least ten times. CDR3 residues: CASSLVFFGTGASMNTEAFF. CDR3 DNA sequence: TGTGCCAGCAGCTTAGTCTTTTTTGGGACAGGGGCTTCAATGAACACTGAAGCTTTCTTT. The chain couples TRBV11-2 to TRBJ1-1; 10 nucleotides line up with TRBD1. Trimming at V came to 1 base and at J to 0 bases, leaving 14 bases not matched to a gene. This CDR3 comprises 20 residues. Germline V CDR1 and CDR2: SGHAT, FQNNGV.

This clonotype was observed at least ten times. The chain couples TRBV29-1 to TRBJ2-5; 7 bases align to TRBD1. After removal of 5 bases from V and 5 bases from J, the junction contained 8 bases not matched to a gene. The germline V gene has CDR1 SQVTM and CDR2 ANQGSEA. This CDR3 is 13 amino acids long. Here the CDR3 DNA reads TGCAGCGTTCCATGGACAGGTGGGGAGACCCAGTACTTC. Protein sequence: CSVPWTGGETQYF. Combining the CDR3 with reference TRBV29-1 and TRBJ2-5 gives the whole variable domain SAVISQKPSRDICQRGTSLTIQCQVDSQVTMMFWYRQQPGQSLTLIATANQGSEATYESGFVIDKFPISRPNLTFSTLTVSNMSPEDSSIYLCSVPWTGGETQYFGPGTRLLVL.

Remarks on this clonotype: One junction end does not reproduce the germline sequence, and a read error may be involved. The chain recombines TRBV20-1 with TRBJ2-7; perhaps TRBD2 as D (5 bases). Germline values: CDR1 DFQATT, CDR2 SNEGSKA (reference sequence). CDR3 length: 12 amino acids. CDR3 in amino acids: CSVRRGMHEQNF. CDR3 bases: TGCAGTGTCCGGAGAGGGATGCACGAGCAGAACTTC.

This clonotype was counted many times. This sequence joins TRBV28 and TRBJ2-1; a possible D gene is TRBD2 (6 bases). V was shortened by 5 bases and J by 12 bases, with 11 bases between the two germline ends. CDR3 length: 11 residues. CDR1 MDHEN and CDR2 SYDVKM come from the germline V gene. This chain's CDR3 is CASSLSSVQFF. The CDR3 bases are TGTGCCAGCAGTCTATCTAGCGTGCAGTTCTTC.

The V and J genes are TRBV30 and TRBJ1-5; D might be TRBD1 (6 bases). CDR3 length: 15 residues. With 2 bases removed from V and 3 bases from J, the gap between germline ends came to 14 bases. Per germline, CDR1 GTSNPN and CDR2 SVGIG (reference sequence). The CDR3 coding sequence is TGTGCCTGGAGTCAACCGGGACAACTCAATCAGCCCCAGCATTTT. It specifies CAWSQPGQLNQPQHF.

V and J are TRBV24-1 and TRBJ2-2; the D is unclear. CDR1 and CDR2 from the germline V gene are KGHDR and SFDVKD. Trimming pared 9 bases from V and 0 bases from J, leaving 13 bases between. The CDR3 totals 15 residues. The DNA for the CDR3 is TGTGCCACCGGTACAGAAACATCGAACACCGGGGAGCTGTTTTTT. Its translation is CATGTETSNTGELFF.

This clonotype has at least ten counts. This sequence joins TRBV20-1 and TRBJ2-3, with TRBD1 matching 9 bases. CDR1 is DFQATT, CDR2 SNEGSKA, per germline (reference sequence). The CDR3 totals 16 residues. Trimming removed 5 bases from V and 0 bases from J; junction bases left unmatched: 9. DNA of the CDR3: TGCAGTGCTCCTTCACAGGGGGCGCCTAGCACAGATACGCAGTATTTT. As protein: CSAPSQGAPSTDTQYF.

This clonotype has a handful of counts. V is TRBV20-1 and J is TRBJ1-5; TRBD1 agrees at 7 bases. J was trimmed by 4 bases and V by 6 bases; bases with no gene match: 9. This CDR3 is built from 14 residues. CDR1 is DFQATT and CDR2 is SNEGSKA in the germline V gene (reference sequence). The CDR3 spells CSARGRQGNQPQHF. CDR3 bases: TGCAGTGCCAGGGGTCGACAGGGTAATCAGCCCCAGCATTTT.

This chain links TRBV28 with TRBJ2-5; 8 bases line up with TRBD2. CDR3 size: 13 residues. Germline-derived CDR1 and CDR2 are MDHEN and SYDVKM. After removal of 10 bases from V and 2 bases from J, the junction contained 6 bases not matched to a gene. The CDR3 sequence: CATLPGGQETQYF. The CDR3 DNA follows: TGTGCCACCCTACCGGGAGGGCAAGAGACCCAGTACTTC.

This clonotype was found a few times. The chain couples TRBV19 to TRBJ2-7; 7 bases line up with TRBD2. Germline V CDR1 and CDR2: LNHDA, SQIVND (reference sequence). V lost 3 bases, J lost 3 bases, and 11 bases stayed unmatched. This CDR3 is 16 amino acids long. CDR3 DNA sequence: TGTGCCAGTAGTATCGGGGGAGGGAGAGGAGTCTACGAGCAGTACTTC. It codes for CASSIGGGRGVYEQYF.

The chain recombines TRBV7-9 with TRBJ2-3, with 7 bases matching TRBD1. This CDR3 comprises 15 residues. The J segment lost 2 bases and the V segment lost 7 bases, leaving 9 bases of the junction unmatched. Germline V CDR1 and CDR2: SEHNR, FQNEAQ (reference sequence). The CDR3 is CASNNRQGLTDTQYF. CDR3 coding DNA: TGTGCCAGCAATAACCGACAGGGCCTCACAGATACGCAGTATTTT.

A few counts support this clonotype. As DNA, the CDR3 is TGCGCCAGCAGTTTTGACAGCGGCGAGCAGTACTTC. It translates to CASSFDSGEQYF. V is TRBV5-1 and J is TRBJ2-7, with D perhaps being TRBD1 or TRBD2 (5 bases each). CDR1 and CDR2 (germline): SGHRS, YFSETQ. Trimming pared 5 bases from V and 6 bases from J, leaving 12 bases between. The CDR3 spans 12 residues.

This clonotype was seen only a few times. The chain has TRBV29-1 and TRBJ2-4; no clear D. Trimming took 2 bases from V and 9 from J, leaving 11 bases between them. The V gene's germline CDR1 is SQVTM and CDR2 ANQGSEA. The CDR3 consists of 12 residues. The CDR3 spells CSVEFSSGIQYF. CDR3 sequence (DNA): TGCAGCGTTGAATTTTCCTCGGGCATTCAGTACTTC.

Many counts were recorded for this clonotype. The chain recombines TRBV29-1 with TRBJ1-4; the D gene is possibly TRBD1 (5 bases). The CDR3 loop spans 13 amino acids. With 4 bases removed from V and 10 bases from J, the gap between germline ends came to 16 bases. Per the germline V gene, CDR1 is SQVTM and CDR2 is ANQGSEA. CDR3 protein: CSVAAGTAGKLFF. DNA of the CDR3: TGCAGCGTTGCTGCCGGGACGGCGGGAAAACTGTTTTTT. Full variable domain (remainder filled in from reference TRBV29-1 and TRBJ1-4): SAVISQKPSRDICQRGTSLTIQCQVDSQVTMMFWYRQQPGQSLTLIATANQGSEATYESGFVIDKFPISRPNLTFSTLTVSNMSPEDSSIYLCSVAAGTAGKLFFGSGTQLSVL.

This clonotype was seen only a few times. This chain links TRBV7-9 with TRBJ2-5; D perhaps matches TRBD2 (5 bases). The V and J ends lost 4 bases and 7 bases respectively, with 22 bases between them. Germline values: CDR1 SEHNR, CDR2 FQNEAQ (reference sequence). The CDR3 runs 16 residues. DNA for the CDR3: TGTGCCAGCAGCTGGAACTCAGCGGAAAATTTTGGGACCCAGTACTTC. It encodes CASSWNSAENFGTQYF.

This clonotype has at least ten counts. The CDR3 bases are TGCAGTGCTTTGGGGTCTAGCGGGAGCACAGATACGCAGTATTTT. It specifies CSALGSSGSTDTQYF. The chain carries TRBV20-1 and TRBJ2-3, with TRBD2 matching 8 bases. The germline V gene encodes CDR1 DFQATT and CDR2 SNEGSKA (reference sequence). With V trimmed by 5 bases and J by 0 bases, 7 bases remained unmatched. The CDR3 loop spans 15 amino acids.

This clonotype was counted many times. The chain links TRBV12-3 or TRBV12-4 to TRBJ2-2; D is perhaps TRBD2 (6 bases). The CDR3 totals 15 residues. V lost 1 base to trimming and J lost 4 bases, with 10 bases between them. CDR3 bases: TGTGCCAGCAGTTTAGGGCTGGGGGGCACCGGGGAGCTGTTTTTT. Translating it yields CASSLGLGGTGELFF.

This clonotype was recorded a few times. This chain links TRBV12-3 or TRBV12-4 with TRBJ2-7, with 9 bases aligning to TRBD2. V gave up 4 bases and J gave up 4 bases; unmatched junction bases: 14. The CDR3 is 17 amino acids. The CDR3 loop is CASSSTLLAGAIYEQYF. Here the CDR3 DNA reads TGTGCCAGCAGTTCGACCTTACTAGCGGGTGCAATATACGAGCAGTACTTC.

This clonotype was seen repeatedly, ten times or more. This chain uses TRBV7-9 with TRBJ1-1; TRBD1 might be the D (5 bases). The V end was cut by 3 bases, the J end by 4 bases, with 15 bases between. This CDR3 has 15 residues. Germline V gene data show CDR1 as SEHNR and CDR2 as FQNEAQ (reference sequence). The CDR3, as DNA: TGTGCCAGCAGCTTCCTCAGGGCGTGGGGCACTGAAGCTTTCTTT. Encoded protein: CASSFLRAWGTEAFF. The whole variable domain, filled in from reference TRBV7-9 and TRBJ1-1, reads DTGVSQNPRHKITKRGQNVTFRCDPISEHNRLYWYRQTLGQGPEFLTYFQNEAQLEKSRLLSDRFSAERPKGSFSTLEIQRTEQGDSAMYLCASSFLRAWGTEAFFGQGTRLTVV.

This clonotype was observed at least ten times. This chain joins TRBV29-1 and TRBJ2-6; D is possibly TRBD2 (5 bases). The length of the CDR3 is 13 residues. Germline-derived CDR1 and CDR2 are SQVTM and ANQGSEA. V dropped 8 bases and J dropped 1 base, with 9 bases sitting between them. The CDR3 spells CSHGESGANVLTF. In nucleotides, the CDR3 is TGCAGCCACGGGGAATCTGGGGCCAACGTCCTGACTTTC.

This clonotype was seen many times. The V and J genes are TRBV15 and TRBJ1-1; the D is unclear. V lost 5 bases and J 0 bases, leaving 10 bases between the germline ends. Germline CDR1 is LNHNV and CDR2 is YYDKDF (reference sequence). This CDR3 is built from 14 residues. The CDR3 bases are TGTGCCACCAGCGAGGGAAATATGAACACTGAAGCTTTCTTT. Protein product: CATSEGNMNTEAFF.

The table lists this clonotype with many counts. The chain couples TRBV20-1 to TRBJ2-1, with 8 bases fitting TRBD2. The germline gives CDR1 DFQATT, CDR2 SNEGSKA (reference sequence). V shed 5 bases, J shed 14 bases, and the junction held 20 bases outside the gene matches. The CDR3 runs to 15 residues. CDR3 in amino acids: CSASTGLSSGSKEFF. In nucleotides, the CDR3 is TGCAGTGCTTCGACCGGATTATCTAGCGGGTCGAAGGAGTTCTTC.

Many counts were recorded for this clonotype. The chain recombines TRBV20-1 with TRBJ2-6; 9 positions match TRBD1. V dropped 0 bases and J dropped 0; count of bases not matched to a gene: 12. CDR1 is DFQATT and CDR2 is SNEGSKA in the germline V gene (reference sequence). CDR3 length: 20 residues. In DNA form, the CDR3 reads TGCAGTGCTAGAGATTTTACCCTGGGACAGGGTGTCTCTGGGGCCAACGTCCTGACTTTC. This encodes CSARDFTLGQGVSGANVLTF.

This rearrangement joins TRBV7-2 to TRBJ1-2; 9 bases align to TRBD1. The CDR3 is 13 amino acids. Germline V gene sequence: CDR1 SGHTA, CDR2 FQGNSA. The V and J ends lost 4 bases and 11 bases, in that order; junction bases with no gene match: 8. The chain's CDR3 is CASSWNGQGPYTF. CDR3 DNA: TGTGCCAGCAGCTGGAATGGACAGGGGCCGTACACCTTC.

Ten or more counts support this clonotype. This chain uses TRBV20-1 with TRBJ2-1; TRBD2 matches 13 bases. Germline V gene data show CDR1 as DFQATT and CDR2 as SNEGSKA (reference sequence). The CDR3 has 14 amino acids. V lost 6 bases and J lost 7; bases outside the gene matches: 6. In DNA, the CDR3 is TGCAGTGCCTACCCGGGACTAGCGGGGAATGAGCAGTTCTTC. This translates into CSAYPGLAGNEQFF.